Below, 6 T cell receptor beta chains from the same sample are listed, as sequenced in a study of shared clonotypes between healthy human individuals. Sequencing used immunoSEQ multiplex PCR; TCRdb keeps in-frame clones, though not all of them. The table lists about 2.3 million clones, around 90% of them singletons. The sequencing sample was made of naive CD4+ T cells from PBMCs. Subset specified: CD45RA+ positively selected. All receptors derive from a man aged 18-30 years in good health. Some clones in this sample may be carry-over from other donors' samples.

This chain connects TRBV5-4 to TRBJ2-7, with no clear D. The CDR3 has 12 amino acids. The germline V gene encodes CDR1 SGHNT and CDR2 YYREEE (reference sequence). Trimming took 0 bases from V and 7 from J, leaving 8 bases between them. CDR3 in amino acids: CASSLDRFEQYF. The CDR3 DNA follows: TGTGCCAGCAGCTTGGACCGCTTTGAGCAGTACTTC.

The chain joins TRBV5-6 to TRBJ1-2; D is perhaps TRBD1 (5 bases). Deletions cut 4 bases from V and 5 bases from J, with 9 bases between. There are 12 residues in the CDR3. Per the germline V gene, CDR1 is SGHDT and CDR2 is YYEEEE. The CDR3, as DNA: TGTGCCAGCAGCGTCCGGGGGTATGGCTACACCTTC. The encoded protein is CASSVRGYGYTF.

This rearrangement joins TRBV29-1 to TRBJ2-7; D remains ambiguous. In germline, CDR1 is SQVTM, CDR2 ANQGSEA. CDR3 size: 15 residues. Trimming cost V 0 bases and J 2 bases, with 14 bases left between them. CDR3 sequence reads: CSVEDRARAAYEQYF. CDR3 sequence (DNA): TGCAGCGTTGAAGATCGGGCAAGGGCTGCCTACGAGCAGTACTTC.

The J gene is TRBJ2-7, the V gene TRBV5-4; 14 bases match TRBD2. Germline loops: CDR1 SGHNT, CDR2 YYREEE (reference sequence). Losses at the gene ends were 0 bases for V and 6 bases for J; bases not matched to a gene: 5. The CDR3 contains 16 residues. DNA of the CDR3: TGTGCCAGCAGCTTGGCCGGGACTAGCGGGAGAACCGAGCAGTACTTC. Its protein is CASSLAGTSGRTEQYF.

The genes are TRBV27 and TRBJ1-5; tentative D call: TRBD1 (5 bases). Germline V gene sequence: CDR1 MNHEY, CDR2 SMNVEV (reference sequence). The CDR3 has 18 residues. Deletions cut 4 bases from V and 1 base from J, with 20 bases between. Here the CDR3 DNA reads TGTGCCAGCAGTTCCGTCCCCGGACGGAAGGGGAGCAATCAGCCCCAGCATTTT. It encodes CASSSVPGRKGSNQPQHF.

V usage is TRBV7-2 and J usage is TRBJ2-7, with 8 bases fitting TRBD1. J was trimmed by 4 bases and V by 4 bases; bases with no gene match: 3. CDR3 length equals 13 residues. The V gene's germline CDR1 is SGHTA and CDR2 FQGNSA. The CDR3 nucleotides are TGTGCCAGCAGCTCAGACAGGGGTTACGAGCAGTACTTC. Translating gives CASSSDRGYEQYF.